This paragraph covers one TCR beta chain sequence. The antigen is not known. This entry comes from a study of PD-1 blockade in classical Hodgkin lymphoma. Study-level findings and limits: Complete responders started with a diversity level that resembled newly diagnosed patients at baseline. What caused the repertoire differences, perhaps disease activity or prior therapy, remains undefined.

The CDR3 is 14 residues long. V lost 6 bases and J lost 6; bases outside the gene matches: 4. Germline loops: CDR1 MNHNY, CDR2 SVGAGI (reference sequence). Sequencing used immunoSEQ multiplex PCR; TCRdb keeps in-frame clones, though not all of them. Counted here are 53,000 or so clones, 81% occurring once; the ten biggest clones make up 16%. In every patient, relapse followed autologous stem cell transplantation, while exposure to brentuximab vedotin differed. The sequence derives from a human donor with classical Hodgkin lymphoma. Specimen: peripheral blood mononuclear cells (PBMCs), collected at baseline. This chain joins TRBV6-6 and TRBJ2-1; 11 bases align to TRBD1. DNA of the CDR3: TGTGCCAGCAGGTGGGACAGGGGGATCAATGAGCAGTTCTTC. Protein sequence: CASRWDRGINEQFF.